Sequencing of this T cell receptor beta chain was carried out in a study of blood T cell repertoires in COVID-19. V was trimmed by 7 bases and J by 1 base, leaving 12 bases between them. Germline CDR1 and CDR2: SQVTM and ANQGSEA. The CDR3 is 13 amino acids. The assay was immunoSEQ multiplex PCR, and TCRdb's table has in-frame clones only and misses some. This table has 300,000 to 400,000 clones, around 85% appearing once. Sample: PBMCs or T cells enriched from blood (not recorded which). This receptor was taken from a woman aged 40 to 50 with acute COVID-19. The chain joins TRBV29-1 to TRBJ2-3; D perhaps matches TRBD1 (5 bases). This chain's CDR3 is CSARTPGTDTQYF. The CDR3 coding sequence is TGCAGCGCCAGGACACCCGGCACAGATACGCAGTATTTT.